These 22 T cell receptor beta chains originate from one sample sequenced in a study of human T cells and chemical hapten exposure. Time point given: patch test 1, 2 weeks after DPC sensitization. Specified treatment: therapeutic diphenylcyclopropenone sensitization with weekly scalp DPC. Each CDR3 protein is one row after TCRdb ran MiXCR on the RACE reads. The top ten clones hold approximately 6.7% of a sample with some 200,000 distinct CDR3 sequences, about 20% of them seen once. Material: whole blood, obtained in connection with sensitization to the hapten diphenylcyclopropenone (DPC). Receptors were obtained from a woman aged 50 to 60 with alopecia areata. Some clones in this sample may be carry-over from other donors' samples.

This clonotype has more than one count but fewer than ten. The chain is built from TRBV4-1 and TRBJ2-7, with 7 positions matching TRBD2. Germline V gives CDR1 MGHRA, CDR2 YSYEKL. The CDR3 totals 14 residues. Trimming took 4 bases from V and 3 from J; bases not matched to a gene: 6. The CDR3 region is CASSPQGGSYEQYF. In DNA, the CDR3 is TGCGCCAGCAGCCCGCAAGGCGGGAGCTACGAGCAGTACTTC.

This chain links TRBV20-1 with TRBJ1-5; TRBD1 matches at 9 bases. Germline values: CDR1 DFQATT, CDR2 SNEGSKA (reference sequence). V trimming: 5 bases; J trimming: 3 bases; junction bases outside the gene matches: 5. The CDR3 extends over 14 amino acids. CDR3 sequence (DNA): TGCAGTGCTCCCTTACAGGGGGCCAATCAGCCCCAGCATTTT. Encoded protein: CSAPLQGANQPQHF.

This clonotype came up a few times. As DNA, the CDR3 is TGTGCCAGCAGCTCTACTAGCAAGGGGGTCACCGGGGAGCTGTTTTTT. Translating gives CASSSTSKGVTGELFF. This chain joins TRBV7-8 and TRBJ2-2; D is tentatively TRBD1 or TRBD2 (6 bases each). V lost 4 bases, J lost 4 bases, and 16 bases lay in between. There are 16 residues in the CDR3. Germline CDR1 is SGHVS and CDR2 is FQNEAQ.

This chain uses TRBV7-9 with TRBJ1-4; D uncertain. Germline lookup yields CDR1 SEHNR and CDR2 FQNEAQ (reference sequence). The CDR3 extends over 14 amino acids. V was clipped by 1 base and J by 4 bases, with 7 bases between them. DNA of the CDR3: TGTGCCAGCAGCTTAGAACAAAATAATGAAAAACTGTTTTTT. Translation: CASSLEQNNEKLFF. Based on the CDR3 plus reference TRBV7-9 and TRBJ1-4, the full variable domain is DTGVSQNPRHKITKRGQNVTFRCDPISEHNRLYWYRQTLGQGPEFLTYFQNEAQLEKSRLLSDRFSAERPKGSFSTLEIQRTEQGDSAMYLCASSLEQNNEKLFFGSGTQLSVL.

This clonotype was detected a few times. This chain joins TRBV9 and TRBJ2-1; D may correspond to TRBD1 or TRBD2 (6 bases each). The CDR3 runs 17 residues. From germline, CDR1 is SGDLS and CDR2 YYNGEE. The V end lost 3 bases, the J end lost 9 bases, and 25 bases lay between the germline ends. CDR3 residues: CASSAKRGQLAAGEQFF. The CDR3 DNA sequence: TGTGCCAGCAGCGCAAAAAGGGGACAACTAGCAGCGGGTGAGCAGTTCTTC.

This clonotype appeared a few times. The chain couples TRBV4-2 to TRBJ2-7, with D uncertain. CDR1 is LGHNA, CDR2 YNFKEQ, per germline. This CDR3 spans 13 amino acids. The ends were cut back, 0 bases at V and 7 bases at J, with 10 bases in the middle. The CDR3 sequence is CASSQDLVGEQYF. CDR3 sequence (DNA): TGTGCCAGCAGCCAAGATCTCGTAGGGGAGCAGTACTTC.

This chain connects TRBV20-1 to TRBJ1-1; D gene uncertain. The CDR3 sequence is 13 residues long. Trimming took 0 bases from V and 1 from J, leaving 6 bases between them. CDR1 is DFQATT, CDR2 SNEGSKA, per germline (reference sequence). The CDR3 coding sequence is TGCAGTGCTAGAGACCCGAAGAACACTGAAGCTTTCTTT. The encoded protein is CSARDPKNTEAFF.

The CDR3 loop reads CASSPLDRGLTEAFF. CDR3 DNA sequence: TGTGCCAGCAGCCCCTTGGACAGGGGGCTCACTGAAGCTTTCTTT. J is TRBJ1-1 and V is TRBV3-1; 11 bases fit TRBD1. Unmatched junction bases numbered 5, after V lost 4 bases and J lost 4 bases. CDR3 length: 15 residues. CDR1 is LGHDT and CDR2 is YNNKEL in the germline V gene (reference sequence).

This clonotype was counted between two and nine times. The CDR3 here is CAISELRTGEYEQYF. DNA for the CDR3: TGTGCCATCAGTGAGTTAAGGACAGGGGAGTACGAGCAGTACTTC. V and J are TRBV10-3 and TRBJ2-7; 9 nucleotides match TRBD1. In germline, CDR1 is ENHRY, CDR2 SYGVKD. This CDR3 comprises 15 residues. The V segment lost 1 base and the J segment 4 bases; nucleotides outside the gene matches: 5.

In this sample, this clonotype turned up a few times. CDR3 nucleotides: TGCGCCAGCAGCTTGGACGGAGTCTATAATTCACCCCTCCACTTT. This encodes CASSLDGVYNSPLHF. The V and J genes are TRBV5-1 and TRBJ1-6; D remains ambiguous. CDR1 SGHRS and CDR2 YFSETQ come from the germline V gene. V lost 0 bases to trimming and J lost 3 bases, with 7 bases between them. The CDR3 has 15 amino acids.

The rearrangement joins TRBV5-1 to TRBJ2-1; TRBD2 matches 9 bases. With 4 bases clipped from V and 9 bases from J, the junction kept 5 bases outside the gene matches. The CDR3 is made up of 13 amino acids. Per the germline V gene, CDR1 is SGHRS and CDR2 is YFSETQ. CDR3 sequence (DNA): TGCGCCAGCAGCCCAGTACTAGCGGGTGAGCAGTTCTTC. It encodes CASSPVLAGEQFF.

The rearrangement joins TRBV5-1 to TRBJ1-6; D may be TRBD1 (5 bases). Germline V gives CDR1 SGHRS, CDR2 YFSETQ. V was pared by 4 bases and J by 1 base, with 15 bases between. The CDR3 extends over 17 amino acids. CDR3 nucleotides: TGCGCCAGCAGCCTAGAGGGGTTGGCATCCTATAATTCACCCCTCCACTTT. Amino acid sequence: CASSLEGLASYNSPLHF.

The genes are TRBV2 and TRBJ2-5; maybe TRBD2 (6 bases). Trimming took off 0 bases at V and 7 bases at J, with 15 bases between the two ends. The V gene's germline CDR1 is SNHLY and CDR2 FYNNEI. This CDR3 contains 15 residues. CDR3 loop: CASSEAQGGRGTQYF. CDR3 DNA: TGTGCCAGCAGTGAAGCGCAGGGAGGAAGAGGGACCCAGTACTTC. The complete variable domain, with remaining parts taken from reference TRBV2 and TRBJ2-5, reads EPEVTQTPSHQVTQMGQEVILRCVPISNHLYFYWYRQILGQKVEFLVSFYNNEISEKSEIFDDQFSVERPDGSNFTLKIRSTKLEDSAMYFCASSEAQGGRGTQYFGPGTRLLVL.

This clonotype was detected only a few times. As DNA, the CDR3 is TGTGCCAGCAGCTTGGGGCATAGCAATCAGCCCCAGCATTTT. This encodes CASSLGHSNQPQHF. This chain uses TRBV28 with TRBJ1-5, with D tentatively TRBD1 (5 bases). Per the germline V gene, CDR1 is MDHEN and CDR2 is SYDVKM. V was clipped by 6 bases and J by 0 bases, with 9 bases between them. CDR3 size: 14 residues.

The chain recombines TRBV6-2 or TRBV6-3 with TRBJ2-4; D may be TRBD1 or TRBD2 (5 bases each). Trimming pared 1 base from V and 0 bases from J, leaving 13 bases between. The length of the CDR3 is 17 residues. Germline V lookup: CDR1 MNHEY, CDR2 SVGEGT. The CDR3 sequence: CASSYYGGPQAKNIQYF. The DNA of the CDR3 is TGTGCCAGCAGTTACTATGGGGGACCCCAAGCCAAAAACATTCAGTACTTC.

This clonotype was observed a handful of times. The V gene is TRBV7-8, the J gene TRBJ1-5; D is uncertain. The CDR3 consists of 16 residues. The V gene's germline CDR1 is SGHVS and CDR2 FQNEAQ. Trimming removed 4 bases at V and 4 bases at J, with 17 bases between. The CDR3 loop is CASSSGPGLGNQPQHF. The CDR3 DNA follows: TGTGCCAGCAGCTCAGGCCCGGGTCTCGGTAATCAGCCCCAGCATTTT.

V usage is TRBV7-2 and J usage is TRBJ2-3, with 7 bases lining up with TRBD2. The V gene end was trimmed by 8 bases and the J gene end by 2 bases; junction bases not matched to a gene: 10. The germline CDR1 and CDR2 sequences are SGHTA and FQGNSA. The CDR3 covers 15 residues. CDR3 residues: CASGRASGPTDTQYF. The DNA of the CDR3 is TGTGCCAGCGGGAGGGCTAGCGGACCCACAGATACGCAGTATTTT. The complete variable domain, with remaining parts taken from reference TRBV7-2 and TRBJ2-3, reads GAGVSQSPSNKVTEKGKDVELRCDPISGHTALYWYRQSLGQGLEFLIYFQGNSAPDKSGLPSDRFSAERTGGSVSTLTIQRTQQEDSAVYLCASGRASGPTDTQYFGPGTRLTVL.

The chain is built from TRBV12-5 and TRBJ2-1; no reliable D call. The CDR3 loop spans 11 amino acids. Trimming pared 3 bases from V and 5 bases from J, leaving 2 bases between. Per the germline V gene, CDR1 is LGHNT and CDR2 is FRNRAP. In DNA form, the CDR3 reads TGTGCTAGTGGTTTTCACAATGAGCAGTTCTTC. Translated: CASGFHNEQFF.

In its sample, this clonotype was seen a few times. The V gene is TRBV20-1, the J gene TRBJ1-2; TRBD1 agrees at 10 bases. This CDR3 has 14 amino acids. Trimming at V came to 6 bases and at J to 4 bases, leaving 8 bases not matched to a gene. The V gene's germline CDR1 is DFQATT and CDR2 SNEGSKA (reference sequence). The CDR3 nucleotides are TGCAGTGCGCTCCACCGGGACAGGGGCTATGGCTACACCTTC. Protein: CSALHRDRGYGYTF.

The chain recombines TRBV7-2 with TRBJ2-7, with TRBD1 matching 7 bases. Per the germline V gene, CDR1 is SGHTA and CDR2 is FQGNSA. The CDR3 sequence is 13 residues long. V lost 5 bases and J lost 6; bases outside the gene matches: 7. In DNA, the CDR3 is TGTGCCAGCAGCCTTTCACAGGGGCGCGAGCAGTACTTC. This translates into CASSLSQGREQYF.

Only a few counts were recorded for this clonotype. The chain joins TRBV11-2 to TRBJ2-1, with D unresolved. V dropped 3 bases and J dropped 0 bases, with 15 bases sitting between them. In germline, CDR1 is SGHAT, CDR2 FQNNGV. This CDR3 has 17 amino acids. The CDR3 DNA follows: TGTGCCAGCAGCTTCAGGCCTGGCGGTAGCTCCTACAATGAGCAGTTCTTC. Translation: CASSFRPGGSSYNEQFF.

A few counts support this clonotype. CDR3 in amino acids: CASSDLTGPTDTQYF. The CDR3 nucleotides read TGTGCCAGCAGTGACTTGACAGGGCCCACAGATACGCAGTATTTT. The chain is built from TRBV6-4 and TRBJ2-3, with 7 bases aligning to TRBD1. This CDR3 is 15 amino acids long. V lost 1 base, J lost 2 bases, and 3 bases stayed unmatched. Germline V gene data show CDR1 as MRHNA and CDR2 as SNTAGT.